This paragraph covers one TCR beta chain sequence. This sample was included in a study of T cells in Graves' hyperthyroidism and ophthalmopathy. In germline, CDR1 is MNHNS, CDR2 SASEGT. The CDR3 totals 15 residues. The V end lost 3 bases, the J end lost 6 bases, and 17 bases lay between the germline ends. There were TCR beta CDR3 regions amplified from RNA transcripts. First-round RT-PCR with HTBI primers amplified the TCR CDR3 region. MiXCR, run by TCRdb on the multiplex PCR reads, gives a single entry per CDR3 protein. The table has roughly 500,000 distinct CDR3 sequences, about 20% seen once. The sequence was obtained from a woman aged 70-85 years with Graves' ophthalmopathy. Source material: blood. This chain links TRBV6-1 with TRBJ2-5; perhaps D is TRBD1 or TRBD2 (5 bases each). The CDR3 nucleotides read TGTGCCAGCAGTGAGGGTTGGGACCCACGCAAGACCCAGTACTTC. It translates to CASSEGWDPRKTQYF.